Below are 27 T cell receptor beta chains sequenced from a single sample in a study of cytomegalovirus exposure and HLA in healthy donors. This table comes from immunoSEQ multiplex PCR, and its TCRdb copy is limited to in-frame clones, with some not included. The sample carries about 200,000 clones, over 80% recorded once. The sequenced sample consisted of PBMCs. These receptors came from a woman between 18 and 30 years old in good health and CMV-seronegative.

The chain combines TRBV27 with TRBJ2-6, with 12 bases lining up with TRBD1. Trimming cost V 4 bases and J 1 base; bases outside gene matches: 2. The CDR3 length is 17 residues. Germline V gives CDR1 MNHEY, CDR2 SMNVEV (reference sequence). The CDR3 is CASSSGQGASGANVLTF. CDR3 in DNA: TGTGCCAGCAGTTCGGGACAGGGGGCATCTGGGGCCAACGTCCTGACTTTC.

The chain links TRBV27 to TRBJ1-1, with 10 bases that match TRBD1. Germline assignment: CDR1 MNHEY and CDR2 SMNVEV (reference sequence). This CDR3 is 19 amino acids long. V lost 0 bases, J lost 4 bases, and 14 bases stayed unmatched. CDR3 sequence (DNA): TGTGCCAGCAGTTTATCTTTCGGGACAGGGGAACGAGGGAGCACTGAAGCTTTCTTT. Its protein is CASSLSFGTGERGSTEAFF.

CDR3 region: CASSLPGSSYEQYF. Here the CDR3 DNA reads TGTGCCAGCAGCTTGCCTGGGAGCTCCTACGAGCAGTACTTC. V and J are TRBV5-4 and TRBJ2-7; TRBD2 is a possible D gene (5 bases). The CDR3 consists of 14 residues. The V and J ends lost 1 base and 0 bases respectively, with 8 bases between them. Germline V gene sequence: CDR1 SGHNT, CDR2 YYREEE (reference sequence).

CDR3 in amino acids: CASSFRTSGGPDTQYF. Written as DNA, the CDR3 is TGTGCCAGCAGCTTCCGGACTAGCGGGGGCCCAGATACGCAGTATTTT. V usage is TRBV7-3 and J usage is TRBJ2-3; 13 nucleotides align to TRBD2. CDR3 length equals 16 residues. Germline V gene data show CDR1 as SGHTA and CDR2 as FQGTGA. With 3 bases clipped from V and 4 bases from J, the junction kept 4 bases outside the gene matches.

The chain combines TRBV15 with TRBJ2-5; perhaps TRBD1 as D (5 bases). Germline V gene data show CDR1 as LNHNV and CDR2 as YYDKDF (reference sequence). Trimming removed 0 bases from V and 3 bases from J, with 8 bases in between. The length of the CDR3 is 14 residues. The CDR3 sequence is CATSRDRVEETQYF. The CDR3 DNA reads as TGTGCCACCAGCAGAGACAGGGTCGAAGAGACCCAGTACTTC.

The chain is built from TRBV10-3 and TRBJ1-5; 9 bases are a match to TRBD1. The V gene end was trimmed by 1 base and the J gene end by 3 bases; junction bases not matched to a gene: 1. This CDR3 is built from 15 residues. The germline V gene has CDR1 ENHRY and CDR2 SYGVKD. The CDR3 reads CAISELQGANQPQHF. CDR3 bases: TGTGCCATCAGTGAGTTACAGGGGGCCAATCAGCCCCAGCATTTT.

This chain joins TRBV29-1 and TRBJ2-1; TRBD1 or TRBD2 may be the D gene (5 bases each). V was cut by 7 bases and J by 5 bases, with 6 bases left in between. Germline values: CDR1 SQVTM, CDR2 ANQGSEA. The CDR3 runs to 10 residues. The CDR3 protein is CSGGHNEQFF. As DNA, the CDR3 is TGCAGCGGGGGACACAATGAGCAGTTCTTC.

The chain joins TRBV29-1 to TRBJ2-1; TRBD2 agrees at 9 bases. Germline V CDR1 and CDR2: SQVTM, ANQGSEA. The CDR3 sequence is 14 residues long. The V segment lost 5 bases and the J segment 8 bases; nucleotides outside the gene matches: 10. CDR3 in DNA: TGCAGCGTTCGTTCCCGACTAGCGGACTATGAGCAGTTCTTC. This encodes CSVRSRLADYEQFF.

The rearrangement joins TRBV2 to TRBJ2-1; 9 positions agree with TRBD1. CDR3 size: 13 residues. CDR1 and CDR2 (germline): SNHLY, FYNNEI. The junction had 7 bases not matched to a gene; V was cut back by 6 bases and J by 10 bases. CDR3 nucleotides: TGTGCCAGCAGCCGGGACAGGGAGCGGGAGCAGTTCTTC. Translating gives CASSRDREREQFF.

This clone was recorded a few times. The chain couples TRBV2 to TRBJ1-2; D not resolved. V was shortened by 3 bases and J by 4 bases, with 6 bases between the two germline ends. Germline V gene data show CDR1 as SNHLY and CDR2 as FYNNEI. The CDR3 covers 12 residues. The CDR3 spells CASSDGIYGYTF. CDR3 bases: TGTGCCAGCAGTGACGGGATCTATGGCTACACCTTC.

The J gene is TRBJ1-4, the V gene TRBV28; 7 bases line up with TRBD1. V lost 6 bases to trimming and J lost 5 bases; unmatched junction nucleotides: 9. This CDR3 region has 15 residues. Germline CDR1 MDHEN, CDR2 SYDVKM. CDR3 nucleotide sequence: TGTGCCAGCAGCTCCGACAGGGCTGGGAATGAAAAACTGTTTTTT. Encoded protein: CASSSDRAGNEKLFF.

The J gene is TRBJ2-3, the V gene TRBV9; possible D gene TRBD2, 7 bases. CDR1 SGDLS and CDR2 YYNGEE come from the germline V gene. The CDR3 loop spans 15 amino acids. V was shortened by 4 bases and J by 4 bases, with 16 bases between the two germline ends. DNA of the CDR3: TGTGCCAGCAGCACAGACGGGGGGCGGGCAGATACGCAGTATTTT. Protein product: CASSTDGGRADTQYF.

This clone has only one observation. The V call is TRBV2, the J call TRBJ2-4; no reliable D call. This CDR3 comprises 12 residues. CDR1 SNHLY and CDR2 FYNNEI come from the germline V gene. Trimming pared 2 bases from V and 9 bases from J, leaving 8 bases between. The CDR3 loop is CASSELGPIQYF. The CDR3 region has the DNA TGTGCCAGCAGTGAACTGGGCCCCATTCAGTACTTC.

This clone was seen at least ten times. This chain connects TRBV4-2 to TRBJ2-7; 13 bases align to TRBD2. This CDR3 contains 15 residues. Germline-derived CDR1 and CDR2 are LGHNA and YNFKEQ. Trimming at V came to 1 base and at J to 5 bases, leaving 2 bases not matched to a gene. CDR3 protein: CASSQGTSGSDEQYF. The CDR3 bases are TGTGCCAGCAGCCAAGGGACTAGCGGGAGCGACGAGCAGTACTTC.

DNA of the CDR3: TGTGCCAGCAGTGGGACGCTTCGCTCCTACAATGAGCAGTTCTTC. This translates into CASSGTLRSYNEQFF. The chain recombines TRBV2 with TRBJ2-1; D gene ambiguous. The ends were cut back, 4 bases at V and 0 bases at J, with 10 bases in the middle. The CDR3 is 15 residues long. The germline CDR1 and CDR2 sequences are SNHLY and FYNNEI.

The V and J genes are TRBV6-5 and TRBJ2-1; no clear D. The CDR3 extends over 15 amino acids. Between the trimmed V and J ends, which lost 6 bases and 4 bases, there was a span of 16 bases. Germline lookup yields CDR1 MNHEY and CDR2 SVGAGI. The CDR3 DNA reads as TGTGCCAGCAGACGACACGGTCCCCAGTACAATGAGCAGTTCTTC. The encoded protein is CASRRHGPQYNEQFF.

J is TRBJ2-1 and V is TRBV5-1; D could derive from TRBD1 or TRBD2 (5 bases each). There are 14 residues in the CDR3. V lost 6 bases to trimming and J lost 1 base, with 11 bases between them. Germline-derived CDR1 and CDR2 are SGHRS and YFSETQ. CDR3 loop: CASMGDWSYNEQFF. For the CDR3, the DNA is TGCGCCAGCATGGGGGATTGGTCCTACAATGAGCAGTTCTTC.

CDR3 coding DNA: TGTGCCAGCAGCCTAGGGCGGGCCCGTTCGGAGACCCAGTACTTC. This sequence encodes CASSLGRARSETQYF. The chain joins TRBV7-2 to TRBJ2-5; TRBD2 is a possible D gene (5 bases). Germline CDR1 is SGHTA and CDR2 is FQGNSA. The CDR3 runs 15 residues. Trimming stripped 5 bases from V and 5 bases from J, with 18 bases between.

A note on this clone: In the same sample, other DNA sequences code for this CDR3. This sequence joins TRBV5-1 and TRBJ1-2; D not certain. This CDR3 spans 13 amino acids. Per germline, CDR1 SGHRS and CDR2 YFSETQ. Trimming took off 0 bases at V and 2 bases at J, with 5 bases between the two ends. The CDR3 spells CASSLGTNYGYTF. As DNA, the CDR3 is TGCGCCAGCAGCTTGGGGACCAACTATGGCTACACCTTC.

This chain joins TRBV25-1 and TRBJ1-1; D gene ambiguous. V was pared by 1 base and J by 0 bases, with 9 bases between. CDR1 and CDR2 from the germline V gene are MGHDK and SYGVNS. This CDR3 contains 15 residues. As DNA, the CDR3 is TGTGCCAGCAGTGAATTAGGACGGATGAACACTGAAGCTTTCTTT. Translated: CASSELGRMNTEAFF. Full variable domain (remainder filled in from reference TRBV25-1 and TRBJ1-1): EADIYQTPRYLVIGTGKKITLECSQTMGHDKMYWYQQDPGMELHLIHYSYGVNSTEKGDLSSESTVSRIRTEHFPLTLESARPSHTSQYLCASSELGRMNTEAFFGQGTRLTVV.

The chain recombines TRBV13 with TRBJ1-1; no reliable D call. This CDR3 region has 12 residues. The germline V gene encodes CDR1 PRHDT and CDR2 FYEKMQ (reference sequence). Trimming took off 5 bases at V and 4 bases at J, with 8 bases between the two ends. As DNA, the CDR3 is TGTGCCAGCAGCCGAGGGATCACTGAAGCTTTCTTT. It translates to CASSRGITEAFF.

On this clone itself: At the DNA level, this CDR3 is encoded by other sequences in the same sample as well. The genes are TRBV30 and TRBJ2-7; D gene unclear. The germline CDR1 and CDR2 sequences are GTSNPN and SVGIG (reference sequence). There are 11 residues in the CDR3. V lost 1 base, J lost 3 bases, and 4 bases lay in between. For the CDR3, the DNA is TGTGCCTGGAGTGAGGGCTACGAGCAGTACTTC. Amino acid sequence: CAWSEGYEQYF.

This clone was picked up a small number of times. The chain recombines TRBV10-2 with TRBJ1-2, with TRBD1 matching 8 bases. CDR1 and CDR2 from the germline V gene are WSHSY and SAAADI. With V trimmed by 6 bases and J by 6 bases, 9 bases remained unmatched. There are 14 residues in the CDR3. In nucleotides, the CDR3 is TGCGCCAGCAGCCGGGACAGGATTGGGAATGGCTACACCTTC. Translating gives CASSRDRIGNGYTF.

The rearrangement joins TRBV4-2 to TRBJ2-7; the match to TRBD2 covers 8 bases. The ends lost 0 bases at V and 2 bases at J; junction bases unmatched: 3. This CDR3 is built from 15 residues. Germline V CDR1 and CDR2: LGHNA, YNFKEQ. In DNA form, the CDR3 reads TGTGCCAGCAGCCAAGAAACTAGCGGAGCCTACGAGCAGTACTTC. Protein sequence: CASSQETSGAYEQYF.

The CDR3 spells CASSQREGGNEQFF. In DNA, the CDR3 is TGTGCCAGCAGCCAGCGGGAGGGCGGGAATGAGCAGTTCTTC. The chain couples TRBV9 to TRBJ2-1; 10 bases map to TRBD2. CDR1 and CDR2 (germline): SGDLS, YYNGEE. The CDR3 loop spans 14 amino acids. The ends lost 4 bases at V and 7 bases at J; junction bases unmatched: 5.

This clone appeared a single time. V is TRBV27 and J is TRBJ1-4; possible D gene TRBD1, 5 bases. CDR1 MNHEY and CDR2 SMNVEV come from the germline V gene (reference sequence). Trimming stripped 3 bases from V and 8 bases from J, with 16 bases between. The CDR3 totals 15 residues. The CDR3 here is CASSFQGPQREKLFF. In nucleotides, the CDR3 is TGTGCCAGCAGTTTTCAGGGCCCTCAGCGGGAAAAACTGTTTTTT.

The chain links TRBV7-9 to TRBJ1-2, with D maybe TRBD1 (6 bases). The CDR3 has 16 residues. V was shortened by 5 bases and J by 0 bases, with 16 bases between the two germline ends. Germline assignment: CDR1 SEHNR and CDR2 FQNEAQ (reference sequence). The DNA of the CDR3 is TGTGCCAGCAGCCACCCCAGGGACACCCCTAACTATGGCTACACCTTC. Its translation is CASSHPRDTPNYGYTF.